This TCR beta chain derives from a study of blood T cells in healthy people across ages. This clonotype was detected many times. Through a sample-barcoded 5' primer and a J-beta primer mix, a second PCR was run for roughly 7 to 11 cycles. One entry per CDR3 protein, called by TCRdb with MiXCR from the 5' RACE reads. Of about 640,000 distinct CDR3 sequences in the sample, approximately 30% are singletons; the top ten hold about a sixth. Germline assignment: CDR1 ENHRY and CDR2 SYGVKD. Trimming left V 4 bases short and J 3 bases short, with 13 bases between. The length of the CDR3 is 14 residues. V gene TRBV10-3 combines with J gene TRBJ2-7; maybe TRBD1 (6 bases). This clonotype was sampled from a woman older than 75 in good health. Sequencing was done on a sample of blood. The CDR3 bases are TGTGCCATCAGTGTTCAGGGGCAGGGCTACGAGCAGTACTTC. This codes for CAISVQGQGYEQYF.